Listed here are 3 T cell receptor beta chains from one sample, sequenced in a study of CD4 T cells in relation to SARS-CoV-2 and coronaviruses. Unexposed donor CD4+ T cells date from 2011-2018, before the COVID-19 pandemic. CD4+ T cells were isolated from the cells after around eleven days of culture. Data came from immunoSEQ multiplex PCR; TCRdb stores just in-frame clones and leaves some out. The data hold under 20,000 clones, with about 80% observed a single time. For these TCRs, the target antigens are not known. The specimen was CD4+ T cells from PBMCs, cultured in vitro. These receptors originate from a human donor in good health.

This clone appeared a single time. The CDR3 DNA follows: TGTGCCAGCAGTTCCTCTTTGTCTGAAGCTTTCTTT. Its translation is CASSSSLSEAFF. The V call is TRBV6-5, the J call TRBJ1-1, with D hard to call. CDR1 and CDR2 from the germline V gene are MNHEY and SVGAGI. V lost 4 bases and J 6 bases, leaving 9 bases between the germline ends. This CDR3 has 12 residues.

J is TRBJ2-1 and V is TRBV7-9; a weak D match, TRBD2 (5 bases). The CDR3 loop spans 13 amino acids. V was shortened by 5 bases and J by 8 bases, with 13 bases between the two germline ends. The germline gives CDR1 SEHNR, CDR2 FQNEAQ (reference sequence). The DNA for the CDR3 is TGTGCCAGCAGCCTTGGGTGGGGAGATGAGCAGTTCTTC. Amino acid sequence: CASSLGWGDEQFF.

The chain has TRBV19 and TRBJ1-2; D uncertain. CDR3 size: 12 residues. Looked up from germline, CDR1 is LNHDA and CDR2 is SQIVND (reference sequence). V dropped 5 bases and J dropped 6 bases, with 10 bases sitting between them. The DNA for the CDR3 is TGTGCCAGTAGTCACTGGGTGAATGGCTACACCTTC. It translates to CASSHWVNGYTF.